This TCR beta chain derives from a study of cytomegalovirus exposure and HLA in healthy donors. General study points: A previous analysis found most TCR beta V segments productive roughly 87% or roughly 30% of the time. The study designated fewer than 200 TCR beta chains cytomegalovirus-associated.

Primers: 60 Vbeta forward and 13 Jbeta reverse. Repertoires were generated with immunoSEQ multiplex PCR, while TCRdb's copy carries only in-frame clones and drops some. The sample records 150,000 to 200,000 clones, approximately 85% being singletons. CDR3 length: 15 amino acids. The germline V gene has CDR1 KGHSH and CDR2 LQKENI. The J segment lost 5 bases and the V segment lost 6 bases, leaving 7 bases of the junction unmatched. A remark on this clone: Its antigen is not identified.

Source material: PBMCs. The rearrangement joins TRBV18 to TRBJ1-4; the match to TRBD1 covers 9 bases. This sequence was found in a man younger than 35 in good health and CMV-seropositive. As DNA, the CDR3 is TGTGCCAGCTCTCTCGACAGGGGGAAAAATGAAAAACTGTTTTTT. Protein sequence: CASSLDRGKNEKLFF.